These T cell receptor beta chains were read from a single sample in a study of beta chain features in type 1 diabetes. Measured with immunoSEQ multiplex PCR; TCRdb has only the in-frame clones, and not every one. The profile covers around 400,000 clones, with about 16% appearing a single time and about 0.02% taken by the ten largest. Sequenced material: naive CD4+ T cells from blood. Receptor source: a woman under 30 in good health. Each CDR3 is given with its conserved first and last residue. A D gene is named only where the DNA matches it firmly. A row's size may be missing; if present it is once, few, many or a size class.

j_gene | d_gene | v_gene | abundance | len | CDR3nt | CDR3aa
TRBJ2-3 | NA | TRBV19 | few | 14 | TGTGCCAGTAGTTCAGGGGAGTGGGCAGATACGCAGTATTTT | CASSSGEWADTQYF
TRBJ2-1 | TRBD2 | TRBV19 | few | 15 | TGTGCCTCAGACCCCGTAGCGGGAGGAGTCAATGAGCAGTTCTTC | CASDPVAGGVNEQFF
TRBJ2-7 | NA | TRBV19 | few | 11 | TGTGCCAGCCGCAGGGGTTCCGAGCAGTACTTC | CASRRGSEQYF
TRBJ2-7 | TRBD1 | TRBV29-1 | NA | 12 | TGCAGCGTTGGAGAGGGGGCACGCGAGCAGTACTTC | CSVGEGAREQYF
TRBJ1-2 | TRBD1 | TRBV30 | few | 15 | TGTGCCTGGAAATCCGGGACAGGGTTCTTCTATGGCTACACCTTC | CAWKSGTGFFYGYTF
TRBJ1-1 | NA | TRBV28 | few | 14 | TGTGCCGCGCATCCTCCGGACAGGAACACTGAAGCTTTCTTT | CAAHPPDRNTEAFF
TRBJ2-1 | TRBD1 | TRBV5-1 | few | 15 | TGCGCCAGCAGCTTGGTAGGACAGGGGGCGAATGAGCAGTTCTTC | CASSLVGQGANEQFF
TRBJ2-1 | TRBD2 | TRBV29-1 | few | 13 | TGCAGCGTTGATAGGGACTACCTCAATGAGCAGTTCTTC | CSVDRDYLNEQFF
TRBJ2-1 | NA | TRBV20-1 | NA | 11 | TGCAGTTTATCCGATGTTTACGGGCAGTTCTTC | CSLSDVYGQFF
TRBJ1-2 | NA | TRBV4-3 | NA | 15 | TGCGCCAGCAGACCTTCACTAGTTGTCGGGTATGGCTACACCTTC | CASRPSLVVGYGYTF
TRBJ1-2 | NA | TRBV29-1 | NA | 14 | TGCAGCGTCTCGGGAGGGGGGAACCTCTATGGCTACACCTTC | CSVSGGGNLYGYTF
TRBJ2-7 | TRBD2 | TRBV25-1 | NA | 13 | TGTGCCAGCAGTGTGGCGGGAGCTACCGAGCAGTACTTC | CASSVAGATEQYF
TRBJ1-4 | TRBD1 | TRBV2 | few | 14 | TGTGCCAGCAGAAGGACAGGGGGCGGTGAAAAACTGTTTTTT | CASRRTGGGEKLFF
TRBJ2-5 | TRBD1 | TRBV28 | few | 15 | TGTGCCAGCAGTTTAGCAGGGGGCGCGTTGGAGACCCAGTACTTC | CASSLAGGALETQYF
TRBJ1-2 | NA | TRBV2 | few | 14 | TGTGCCAGCAGTGAACGTCAGGGAAGAAATGGCTACACCTTC | CASSERQGRNGYTF
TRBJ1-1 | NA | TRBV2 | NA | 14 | TGTGCCAGCAAGTCGGAGATTCTTAACACTGAAGCTTTCTTT | CASKSEILNTEAFF
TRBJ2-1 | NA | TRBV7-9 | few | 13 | TGTGCCAGCAGCCGTAGCTCCTACAATGAGCAGTTCTTC | CASSRSSYNEQFF
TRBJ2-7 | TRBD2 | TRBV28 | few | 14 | TGTGCCAGCAGTTTGGACGGGGGGATATACGAGCAGTACTTC | CASSLDGGIYEQYF
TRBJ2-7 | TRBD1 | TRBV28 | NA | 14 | TGTGCCAGCTCGGGGCAGGGGGCGTCCTACGAGCAGTACTTC | CASSGQGASYEQYF
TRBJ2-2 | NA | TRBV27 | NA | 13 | TGTGCCAGCAGTTTTTATAACACCGGGGAGCTGTTTTTT | CASSFYNTGELFF
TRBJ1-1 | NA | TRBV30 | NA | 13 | TGTGCCTGGAAAAGCATATGGAACACTGAAGCTTTCTTT | CAWKSIWNTEAFF
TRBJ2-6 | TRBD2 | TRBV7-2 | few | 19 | TGTGCCAGCAGCTTAGACCGAAGCGGGAGGGCCTCAGGGGCCAACGTCCTGACTTTC | CASSLDRSGRASGANVLTF
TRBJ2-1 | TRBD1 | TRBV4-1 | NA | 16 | TGCGCCAGCAGCCAAGGGATACAGGGGCGAAGGAATGAGCAGTTCTTC | CASSQGIQGRRNEQFF
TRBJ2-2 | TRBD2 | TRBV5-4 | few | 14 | TGTGCCAGCCGTTTAGCGGGAGTGGGAGGGGAGCTGTTTTTT | CASRLAGVGGELFF
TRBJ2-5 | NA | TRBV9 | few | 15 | TGTGCCAGCAGCGTAGCGGCACGGAGTGAGGAGACCCAGTACTTC | CASSVAARSEETQYF
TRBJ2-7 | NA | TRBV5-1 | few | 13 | TGCGCCAGCAGCTTGGGACAGTCCTACGAGCAGTACTTC | CASSLGQSYEQYF
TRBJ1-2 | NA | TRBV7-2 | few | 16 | TGTGCCAGCAGCCCCGTTACAGGGAACCCCAGCTATGGCTACACCTTC | CASSPVTGNPSYGYTF
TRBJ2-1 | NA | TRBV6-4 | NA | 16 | TGTGCCAGCAGTGACTCAGACTCCCCGGTAGGCAATGAGCAGTTCTTC | CASSDSDSPVGNEQFF
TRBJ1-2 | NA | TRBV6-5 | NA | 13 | TGTGCCAGCAGTCAGGGGAACGGCTATGGCTACACCTTC | CASSQGNGYGYTF
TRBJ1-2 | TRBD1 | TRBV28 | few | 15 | TGTGCCAGCAGTCCAAGGGACAGGCCTTCGAAGGGCTACACCTTC | CASSPRDRPSKGYTF
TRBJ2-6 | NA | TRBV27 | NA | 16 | TGTGCCAGCAGTACCCCGCGGGACAGTGGGGCCAACGTCCTGACTTTC | CASSTPRDSGANVLTF
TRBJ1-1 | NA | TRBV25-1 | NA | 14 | TGTGCCAGCAGCGAAACAGGGAAAAGCACTGAAGCTTTCTTT | CASSETGKSTEAFF
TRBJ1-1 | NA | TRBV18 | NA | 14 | TGTGCCAGCTCACCACCGGGGGCGCGGACTGAAGCTTTCTTT | CASSPPGARTEAFF
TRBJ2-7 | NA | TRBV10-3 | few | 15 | TGTGCCATCAGTGAGCCTGACAGGACACCCTACGAGCAGTACTTC | CAISEPDRTPYEQYF
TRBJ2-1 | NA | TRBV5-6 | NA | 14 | TGTGCCAGCAGCTTGGCGGTGGCCTACAATGAGCAGTTCTTC | CASSLAVAYNEQFF